The 32 T cell receptor beta chains below all came from one sample that was sequenced in a study of T cell clonotyping in hematopoietic cell transplantation. The time point here: recipient sample about 28 days before transplant, after cytoreduction. The data were produced by immunoSEQ multiplex PCR, yet TCRdb's version contains in-frame clones alone and is incomplete. The data show around 21,000 clones, under 90% seen once. The source was peripheral blood mononuclear cells, collected before stem cell transplant. These receptors were collected from a man between 18 and 35 years old with biphenotypic leukemia. Some clones in this sample may be carry-over from other donors' samples.

The chain joins TRBV2 to TRBJ2-5, with D tentatively TRBD1 (6 bases). The CDR3 runs to 13 residues. V was trimmed by 6 bases and J by 4 bases, leaving 12 bases between them. Germline values: CDR1 SNHLY, CDR2 FYNNEI. The CDR3 DNA sequence: TGTGCCAGCAGGGTACAGGGAACAGAGACCCAGTACTTC. As protein: CASRVQGTETQYF.

This clone is a singleton in its sample. The chain links TRBV10-2 to TRBJ1-2; 7 positions match TRBD1. V lost 2 bases, J lost 5 bases, and 2 bases stayed unmatched. Germline V gene sequence: CDR1 WSHSY, CDR2 SAAADI. The CDR3 is 13 residues long. The CDR3 coding sequence is TGCGCCAGCAGTGAGCGGACAGGATATGGCTACACCTTC. Translation gives CASSERTGYGYTF.

This clone appeared a single time. The chain links TRBV19 to TRBJ1-1; D remains ambiguous. Per germline, CDR1 LNHDA and CDR2 SQIVND (reference sequence). The CDR3 loop spans 13 amino acids. V lost 5 bases, J lost 1 base, and 8 bases lay in between. CDR3 amino acids: CASSLSRNTEAFF. The CDR3 DNA is TGTGCCAGTAGTTTATCTCGGAACACTGAAGCTTTCTTT.

The chain combines TRBV5-8 with TRBJ1-3; D remains ambiguous. V gave up 2 bases and J gave up 0 bases, with 9 bases separating them. This CDR3 is built from 15 residues. CDR1 and CDR2 from the germline V gene are SGHTS and YDEGEE. CDR3 region: CASSLNGISGNTIYF. CDR3 nucleotide sequence: TGTGCCAGCAGCTTAAACGGTATCTCTGGAAACACCATATATTTT.

The gene calls are TRBV27 and TRBJ2-5; TRBD2 agrees at 7 bases. Trimming at V came to 0 bases and at J to 9 bases, leaving 10 bases not matched to a gene. The CDR3 has 15 amino acids. Germline lookup yields CDR1 MNHEY and CDR2 SMNVEV (reference sequence). The CDR3 bases are TGTGCCAGCAGTTTATCGTCGGCCCCAGGGAGGGCCCAGTACTTC. Translated, it gives CASSLSSAPGRAQYF.

The rearrangement uses TRBV6-5 and TRBJ2-2; D gene unclear. The CDR3 is 16 residues long. Trimming removed 4 bases at V and 1 base at J, with 13 bases between. CDR1 is MNHEY, CDR2 SVGAGI, per germline. The CDR3 coding sequence is TGTGCCAGCAGTTCGAATTTTGCAGAGAACACCGGGGAGCTGTTTTTT. Its protein is CASSSNFAENTGELFF.

This sequence joins TRBV4-1 and TRBJ1-1, with a weak D call TRBD1 (5 bases). The germline V and J ends were trimmed by 3 bases and 3 bases, with 17 bases remaining between them. CDR3 length equals 16 residues. The germline gives CDR1 MGHRA, CDR2 YSYEKL. CDR3 bases: TGCGCCAGCAGCCAGGGAAGGGGCACAGATTACACTGAAGCTTTCTTT. This translates into CASSQGRGTDYTEAFF.

The chain links TRBV19 to TRBJ1-2; D gene unclear. This CDR3 contains 13 residues. CDR1 and CDR2 (germline): LNHDA, SQIVND (reference sequence). V lost 6 bases, J lost 10 bases, and 18 bases lay in between. CDR3: CASSPASSAAYTF. CDR3 sequence (DNA): TGTGCCAGTAGCCCAGCGTCCAGCGCCGCCTACACCTTC. Based on the CDR3 plus reference TRBV19 and TRBJ1-2, the full variable domain is DGGITQSPKYLFRKEGQNVTLSCEQNLNHDAMYWYRQDPGQGLRLIYYSQIVNDFQKGDIAEGYSVSREKKESFPLTVTSAQKNPTAFYLCASSPASSAAYTFGSGTRLTVV.

The chain employs TRBV4-1 and TRBJ1-1; TRBD1 is a possible D gene (5 bases). V lost 1 base to trimming and J lost 13 bases, with 19 bases between them. The germline V gene encodes CDR1 MGHRA and CDR2 YSYEKL. There are 14 residues in the CDR3. The CDR3 DNA reads TGCGCCAGCAGCCAAGGGAGAGGGGCCATTCCGATTTTCTTT. It yields the protein CASSQGRGAIPIFF.

Here the CDR3 reads CARLSGTSETTDTQYF. Here the CDR3 DNA reads TGTGCCAGACTATCCGGGACTAGCGAGACCACAGATACGCAGTATTTT. The chain couples TRBV5-8 to TRBJ2-3; 10 bases align to TRBD2. The germline gives CDR1 SGHTS, CDR2 YDEGEE. The J segment lost 2 bases and the V segment lost 8 bases, leaving 11 bases of the junction unmatched. This CDR3 region has 16 residues.

This rearrangement joins TRBV5-4 to TRBJ2-2; D is undetermined. CDR3 length equals 15 residues. The germline V gene has CDR1 SGHNT and CDR2 YYREEE (reference sequence). V gave up 0 bases and J gave up 1 base, with 7 bases separating them. The CDR3 bases are TGTGCCAGCAGCTTGGCCGACGGGAACACCGGGGAGCTGTTTTTT. Protein: CASSLADGNTGELFF. The full variable domain, in which reference TRBV5-4 and TRBJ2-2 provide the parts outside the CDR3, is ETGVTQSPTHLIKTRGQQVTLRCSSQSGHNTVSWYQQALGQGPQFIFQYYREEENGRGNFPPRFSGLQFPNYSSELNVNALELDDSALYLCASSLADGNTGELFFGEGSRLTVL.

The rearrangement joins TRBV6-1 to TRBJ1-5; TRBD1 aligns across 7 bases. The CDR3 runs to 15 residues. Losses at the gene ends were 4 bases for V and 0 bases for J; bases not matched to a gene: 3. CDR1 MNHNS and CDR2 SASEGT come from the germline V gene. The chain's CDR3 is CASSGGTDSNQPQHF. The CDR3 nucleotides read TGTGCCAGCAGTGGAGGGACAGATAGCAATCAGCCCCAGCATTTT.

CDR3 sequence (DNA): TGTGCCAGCAGTATCCAGGGGGGCACCTACGAGCAGTACTTC. The encoded protein is CASSIQGGTYEQYF. The V gene is TRBV14, the J gene TRBJ2-7; tentatively, D is TRBD1 (7 bases). Germline V gives CDR1 SGHDN, CDR2 FVKESK. This CDR3 region has 14 residues. V lost 6 bases and J lost 2, with 14 bases in between.

The chain is built from TRBV4-3 and TRBJ2-5, with 10 bases that match TRBD2. The germline CDR1 and CDR2 sequences are LGHNA and YSLEER. The CDR3 has 16 amino acids. V lost 0 bases, J lost 5 bases, and 6 bases stayed unmatched. CDR3 nucleotide sequence: TGCGCCAGCAGCCAAGATCGAGCGACTAGCGGGGAGACCCAGTACTTC. Amino acids: CASSQDRATSGETQYF.

The rearrangement uses TRBV11-2 and TRBJ2-1; D possibly corresponds to TRBD2 (5 bases). CDR3 size: 17 residues. V dropped 4 bases and J dropped 0 bases, with 16 bases sitting between them. Germline values: CDR1 SGHAT, CDR2 FQNNGV. The CDR3, as DNA: TGTGCCAGCAGCTCCCTCGACGGGGATAGCTCCTACAATGAGCAGTTCTTC. This sequence encodes CASSSLDGDSSYNEQFF.

The V call is TRBV7-9, the J call TRBJ1-5, with unresolved D. Deletions cut 8 bases from V and 7 bases from J, with 12 bases between. The CDR3 extends over 12 amino acids. Germline V CDR1 and CDR2: SEHNR, FQNEAQ (reference sequence). The CDR3 DNA reads TGTGCCAGCGGTCAGTTAGGGCAGCCCCAGCATTTT. This encodes CASGQLGQPQHF.

This chain joins TRBV6-4 and TRBJ1-5; 7 bases match TRBD1. Losses at the gene ends were 6 bases for V and 8 bases for J; bases not matched to a gene: 4. This CDR3 is 12 amino acids long. Germline assignment: CDR1 MRHNA and CDR2 SNTAGT. The CDR3 region is CASSEDREPQHF. The CDR3, as DNA: TGTGCCAGCAGCGAAGACAGGGAGCCCCAGCATTTT.

V is TRBV29-1 and J is TRBJ1-6; possible D gene TRBD1, 5 bases. Germline CDR1 SQVTM, CDR2 ANQGSEA. The ends were cut back, 6 bases at V and 7 bases at J, with 16 bases in the middle. There are 14 residues in the CDR3. CDR3 loop: CSVRWGSGNSPLHF. DNA of the CDR3: TGCAGCGTCCGGTGGGGCAGTGGGAATTCACCCCTCCACTTT.

The J gene is TRBJ1-5, the V gene TRBV21-1; the table's D call, TRBD1, has no DNA check behind it. TRBV21-1 is a pseudogene locus. The CDR3 runs 14 residues. CDR3 amino acids: CASSKGQGNQPQHF. In DNA form, the CDR3 reads TGTGCCAGCAGCAAAGGACAGGGCAATCAGCCCCAGCATTTT.

The rearrangement joins TRBV5-4 to TRBJ1-1; TRBD1 might be the D (6 bases). V dropped 4 bases and J dropped 8 bases, with 18 bases sitting between them. CDR1 is SGHNT and CDR2 is YYREEE in the germline V gene (reference sequence). This CDR3 contains 14 residues. The CDR3: CASSLGGGGLEAFF. In nucleotides, the CDR3 is TGTGCCAGCAGCCTGGGGGGAGGGGGACTGGAAGCTTTCTTT. The full variable domain, rest sourced from reference TRBV5-4 and TRBJ1-1, is ETGVTQSPTHLIKTRGQQVTLRCSSQSGHNTVSWYQQALGQGPQFIFQYYREEENGRGNFPPRFSGLQFPNYSSELNVNALELDDSALYLCASSLGGGGLEAFFGQGTRLTVV.

The V call is TRBV6-1, the J call TRBJ1-2; D is undetermined. The length of the CDR3 is 16 residues. CDR1 MNHNS and CDR2 SASEGT come from the germline V gene. V was cut by 0 bases and J by 0 bases, with 11 bases left in between. CDR3 in DNA: TGTGCCAGCAGTGAAGCAAGCCCAGGATCTAACTATGGCTACACCTTC. Translating gives CASSEASPGSNYGYTF.

The chain is built from TRBV4-1 and TRBJ2-3; 7 bases fit TRBD1. Germline assignment: CDR1 MGHRA and CDR2 YSYEKL. CDR3 length: 16 amino acids. V dropped 4 bases and J dropped 0; count of bases not matched to a gene: 7. CDR3 in amino acids: CASSPHGTVSTDTQYF. The DNA of the CDR3 is TGCGCCAGCAGCCCGCACGGGACAGTTAGCACAGATACGCAGTATTTT.

The rearrangement joins TRBV29-1 to TRBJ2-7, with 8 positions matching TRBD2. The CDR3 is made up of 14 amino acids. CDR1 SQVTM and CDR2 ANQGSEA come from the germline V gene. J was trimmed by 3 bases and V by 7 bases; bases with no gene match: 11. The CDR3 loop reads CSGVTGTSGYEQYF. For the CDR3, the DNA is TGCAGCGGAGTAACAGGGACTAGTGGCTACGAGCAGTACTTC.

The chain recombines TRBV19 with TRBJ2-3; 11 bases agree with TRBD2. The germline V gene has CDR1 LNHDA and CDR2 SQIVND (reference sequence). The CDR3 length is 14 residues. Germline trimming cut 6 bases from V and 1 base from J; bases unmatched to any gene: 0. In nucleotides, the CDR3 is TGTGCCAGTAGGACTAGCGGGGGCACAGATACGCAGTATTTT. Its translation: CASRTSGGTDTQYF. Looking up the rest from reference TRBV19 and TRBJ2-3 gives the full variable domain: DGGITQSPKYLFRKEGQNVTLSCEQNLNHDAMYWYRQDPGQGLRLIYYSQIVNDFQKGDIAEGYSVSREKKESFPLTVTSAQKNPTAFYLCASRTSGGTDTQYFGPGTRLTVL.

The chain employs TRBV29-1 and TRBJ1-2, with D tentatively TRBD1 (5 bases). Germline V gene sequence: CDR1 SQVTM, CDR2 ANQGSEA. The CDR3 has 12 amino acids. Deletions cut 7 bases from V and 6 bases from J, with 15 bases between. This CDR3 reads CSARDQGNGYTF. CDR3 DNA: TGCAGCGCCCGGGACCAAGGGAATGGCTACACCTTC.

The V call is TRBV4-1, the J call TRBJ2-7; no reliable D call. Looked up from germline, CDR1 is MGHRA and CDR2 is YSYEKL. Between the trimmed V and J ends, which lost 1 base and 0 bases, there was a span of 4 bases. The CDR3 is 13 amino acids. The CDR3 region has the DNA TGCGCCAGCAGCCAAGGGAACTCCTACGAGCAGTACTTC. Residues: CASSQGNSYEQYF.

This sequence joins TRBV7-6 and TRBJ2-7, with TRBD2 matching 13 bases. Germline-derived CDR1 and CDR2 are SGHVS and FNYEAQ. The ends lost 5 bases at V and 3 bases at J; junction bases unmatched: 4. The CDR3 loop spans 15 amino acids. Here the CDR3 DNA reads TGTGCCAGCAGCATTTGGACTAGCGGGGGCTACGAGCAGTACTTC. Translating it yields CASSIWTSGGYEQYF.

This clone was recorded only once. The chain uses TRBV4-1 and TRBJ1-2; D gene ambiguous. CDR3 size: 14 residues. Germline CDR1 reads MGHRA; CDR2 reads YSYEKL. The V end was cut by 2 bases, the J end by 4 bases, with 11 bases between. CDR3: CASSQPYGFYGYTF. The CDR3 DNA reads as TGCGCCAGCAGCCAACCTTACGGGTTCTATGGCTACACCTTC.

This rearrangement joins TRBV6-5 to TRBJ1-3, with D tentatively TRBD1 (6 bases). The V gene's germline CDR1 is MNHEY and CDR2 SVGAGI. The CDR3 length is 14 residues. Trimming removed 4 bases at V and 4 bases at J, with 11 bases between. The CDR3 sequence is CASSSLTGGNTIYF. CDR3 coding DNA: TGTGCCAGCAGTTCCCTCACAGGGGGAAACACCATATATTTT.

In its sample, this clone was seen once. The chain recombines TRBV20-1 with TRBJ2-3; no firm D call. V was trimmed by 5 bases and J by 3 bases, leaving 3 bases between them. Germline V lookup: CDR1 DFQATT, CDR2 SNEGSKA (reference sequence). The CDR3 covers 10 residues. The CDR3, as DNA: TGCAGTGCTCAGACAGATACGCAGTATTTT. Amino acids: CSAQTDTQYF.

V gene TRBV10-3 combines with J gene TRBJ1-1; D not resolved. Trimming shortened V by 7 bases and J by 3 bases, and 12 bases separated the two germline ends. The CDR3 is 13 residues long. CDR1 is ENHRY and CDR2 is SYGVKD in the germline V gene. The CDR3 reads CAITEEYDTEAFF. As DNA, the CDR3 is TGTGCCATCACGGAGGAATACGACACTGAAGCTTTCTTT.

The chain employs TRBV14 and TRBJ2-7; D ambiguous. This CDR3 has 12 amino acids. Germline V lookup: CDR1 SGHDN, CDR2 FVKESK. V lost 5 bases and J 6 bases, leaving 11 bases between the germline ends. The CDR3 nucleotides read TGTGCCAGCAGCGATGACGCGGTCGAGCAGTACTTC. Encoded protein: CASSDDAVEQYF.